This paragraph reports one TCR beta chain. Antigen unknown. This sample includes further DNA sequences coding for the same CDR3. The data derive from a study of shared clonotypes between healthy human individuals. Study results and caveats: Clonotypes not shared had lower generation probabilities than those common to all four donors.

Assay execution took place at the deep level. The repertoire was sequenced with immunoSEQ multiplex PCR; TCRdb's copy has only in-frame clones and lacks some. Here the sample spans some 2,000,000 clones, over 85% being singletons. Naive CD8 populations comprised CD45RO-negative cells positively selected for CCR7, excluding terminally differentiated effector memory CD45RA+ cells. The CDR3 has 12 residues. The germline V gene has CDR1 GTSNPN and CDR2 SVGIG (reference sequence). Trimming pared 1 base from V and 5 bases from J, leaving 5 bases between. V is TRBV30 and J is TRBJ2-2; a possible D gene is TRBD2 (5 bases). Sequencing input: naive CD8+ T cells sorted from blood. This receptor was taken from a man aged 18 to 30 in good health. CDR3 protein: CAWSGGTGELFF. The CDR3 region has the DNA TGTGCCTGGAGTGGAGGGACCGGGGAGCTGTTTTTT.